This T cell receptor (beta chain) appears in the sequencing data of a study of blood T cell repertoires in COVID-19 (dated by TCRdb to 2020 to 2021). Regarding the study in general: Collaborator samples came from the United States, Italy and Spain and covered acute and convalescent phases of COVID-19. The repertoires were released in a freely available public database intended as a resource for research on the immune response to SARS-CoV-2. The prospective study material was composed of cDNA or gDNA derived from T cells, B-cell-depleted T cells, or PBMCs. The sample metadata nearly always contained a de-identified subject ID, COVID-19 status, age in years and sex. Subjects who had been exposed to COVID-19, were actively infected with it, or had recovered from it provided the deeply sampled blood TCRbeta repertoires that made up the dataset. Samples were obtained from the ongoing ImmuneRACE study (first 160 participants) and from 1,254 subjects provided by 6 global collaborators. Where HLA class I and class II types were available, the types were taken from metadata supplied by the sample provider, not from assay-based typing. Study-level results and caveats: The amount of clinical and demographic metadata varied by source and participant and was provided uncurated.

With respect to this clone: The antigen this receptor binds is unknown. Base qualities are not at hand, and no much larger clone is one base apart.

Whole blood was collected in K2EDTA tubes by collaborating institutions according to the institutions' own protocols. For TCRbeta analysis, collaborators shipped samples in one of three forms: frozen whole blood, isolated PBMCs, or DNA extracted from either of those sample types. TCRbeta CDR3 regions were amplified from genomic DNA by means of the immunoSEQ Assay, a bias-controlled multiplex PCR. Per the original workflow: Nucleated cell counts per sample were estimated from amplification of reference gene primers within the assay. To quantify the absolute abundance of each unique TCRbeta CDR3 rearrangement, sequence reads were collapsed and filtered. For each sample, productive Simpson clonality was calculated as the square root of Simpson's diversity index over productive rearrangements. TCRdb stores this immuneACCESS table with in-frame sequences only. Part of the clones is absent; in the studies checked, under half of the shortfall reflects unresolved V genes, and no reason is known for the rest. That table is the source of V, J and clone size, and D and trimming were worked out from the DNA. The sample has some 22,000 clones on record, approximately 80% of them singletons. Together, the top ten hold 48% of the sample.

Taken from cysteine to phenylalanine, the CDR3 has 14 residues. Only CDR3 DNA remains: 42 bases, in frame from the first base. The CDR1 and CDR2 encoded by the germline V gene are SGDLS and YYNGEE. V lost 2 bases and J lost 4 bases; the stretch between them is 12 bases long. Material: peripheral blood. The V and J genes are TRBV9 and TRBJ1-2; the D gene cannot be resolved reliably. The clonotype comes from a man aged 65 to 79 with acute or convalescent COVID-19. The nucleotide sequence reads as follows: TGTGCCAGCAGCGTTGTATCTTCGTCCTATGGCTACACCTTC. Its protein is CASSVVSSSYGYTF.